Listed here are 2 T cell receptor beta chains from one sample, sequenced in a study of T cells in Graves' hyperthyroidism and ophthalmopathy (dated by TCRdb to the late 2010s). Library prep was done by multiplex PCR. Sequenced on an Illumina HiSeq 2000. TCR beta CDR3 regions were amplified from RNA transcripts. For the first round of RT-PCR on the TCR CDR3, the HTBI primer set was used together with the Qiagen OneStep RT-PCR kit. TCRdb passed the public sequencing reads through fastp at Q25 and MiXCR, retaining productive beta sequences. Merged by CDR3 protein, the rows form single entries marked with the most common genes and DNA. The sample table holds about 290,000 distinct CDR3 sequences, of which around a sixth were seen once. Roughly 31% of the sample belongs to the ten largest clones. Material for sequencing was blood. These receptors were collected from a man in his thirties or forties with Graves' hyperthyroidism.

The rearrangement joins TRBV20-1 to TRBJ2-5; the D is unclear. Germline assignment: CDR1 DFQATT and CDR2 SNEGSKA (reference sequence). Between the trimmed V and J ends, which lost 0 bases and 4 bases, there was a span of 12 bases. This CDR3 is built from 14 residues. The CDR3 DNA reads TGCAGTGCTAGAGATCGGATCGTAGGAGAGACCCAGTACTTC. Translating gives CSARDRIVGETQYF.

This clonotype was seen many times. The chain employs TRBV28 and TRBJ1-6; D unresolved. V lost 6 bases to trimming and J lost 0 bases, with 6 bases between them. The CDR3 extends over 14 amino acids. Germline V gene lookup returns CDR1 MDHEN and CDR2 SYDVKM. The CDR3 coding sequence is TGTGCCAGCAGGCCAAGCTCCTATAATTCACCCCTCCACTTT. Protein product: CASRPSSYNSPLHF.